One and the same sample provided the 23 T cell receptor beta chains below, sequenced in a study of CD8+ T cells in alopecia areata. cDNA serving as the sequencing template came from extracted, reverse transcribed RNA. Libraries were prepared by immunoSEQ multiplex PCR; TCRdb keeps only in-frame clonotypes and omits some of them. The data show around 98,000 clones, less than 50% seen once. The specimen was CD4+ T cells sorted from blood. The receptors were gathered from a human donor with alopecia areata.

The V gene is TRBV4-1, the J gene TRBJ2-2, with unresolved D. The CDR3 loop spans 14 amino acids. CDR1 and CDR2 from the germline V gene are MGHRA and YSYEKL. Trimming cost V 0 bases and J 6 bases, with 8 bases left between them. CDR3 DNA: TGCGCCAGCAGCCAAGATCATGGTCCCGGGGAGCTGTTTTTT. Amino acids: CASSQDHGPGELFF.

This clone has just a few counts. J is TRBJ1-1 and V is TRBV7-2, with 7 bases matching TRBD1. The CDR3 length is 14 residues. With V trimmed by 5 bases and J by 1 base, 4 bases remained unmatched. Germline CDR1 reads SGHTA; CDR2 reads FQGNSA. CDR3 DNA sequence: TGTGCCAGCAGCCAGGGACAGCCGAACACTGAAGCTTTCTTT. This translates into CASSQGQPNTEAFF.

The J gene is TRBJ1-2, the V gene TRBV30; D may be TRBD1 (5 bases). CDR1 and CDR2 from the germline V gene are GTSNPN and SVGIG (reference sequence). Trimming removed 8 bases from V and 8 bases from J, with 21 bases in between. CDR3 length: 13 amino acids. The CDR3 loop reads CAHTRGAANGYTF. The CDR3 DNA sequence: TGTGCCCATACTCGCGGGGCAGCTAACGGCTACACCTTC.

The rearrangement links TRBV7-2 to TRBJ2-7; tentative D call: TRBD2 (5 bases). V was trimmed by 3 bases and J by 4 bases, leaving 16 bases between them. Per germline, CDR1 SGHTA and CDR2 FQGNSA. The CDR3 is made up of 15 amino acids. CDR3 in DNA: TGTGCCAGCAGCTTGGGATCGGGGTTCGGTTACGAGCAGTACTTC. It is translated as CASSLGSGFGYEQYF.

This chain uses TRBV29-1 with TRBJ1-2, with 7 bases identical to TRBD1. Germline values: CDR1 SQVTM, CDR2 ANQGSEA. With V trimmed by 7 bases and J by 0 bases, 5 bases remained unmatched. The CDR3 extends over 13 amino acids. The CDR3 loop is CSARQGTNYGYTF. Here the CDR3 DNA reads TGCAGCGCAAGACAGGGCACTAACTATGGCTACACCTTC. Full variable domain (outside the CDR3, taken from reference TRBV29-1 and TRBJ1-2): SAVISQKPSRDICQRGTSLTIQCQVDSQVTMMFWYRQQPGQSLTLIATANQGSEATYESGFVIDKFPISRPNLTFSTLTVSNMSPEDSSIYLCSARQGTNYGYTFGSGTRLTVV.

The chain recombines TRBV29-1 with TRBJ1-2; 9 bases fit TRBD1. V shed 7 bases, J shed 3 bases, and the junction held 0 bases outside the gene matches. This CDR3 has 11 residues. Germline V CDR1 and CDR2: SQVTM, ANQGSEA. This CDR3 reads CSGTGDYGYTF. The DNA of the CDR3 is TGCAGCGGGACAGGGGACTATGGCTACACCTTC.

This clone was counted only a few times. CDR3 residues: CASSLQGGETQYF. The CDR3 bases are TGTGCCAGCAGCTTACAGGGTGGAGAGACCCAGTACTTC. The chain recombines TRBV5-4 with TRBJ2-5; maybe TRBD1 (6 bases). Trimming cost V 2 bases and J 4 bases, with 9 bases left between them. Germline V gene lookup returns CDR1 SGHNT and CDR2 YYREEE (reference sequence). The CDR3 loop spans 13 amino acids.

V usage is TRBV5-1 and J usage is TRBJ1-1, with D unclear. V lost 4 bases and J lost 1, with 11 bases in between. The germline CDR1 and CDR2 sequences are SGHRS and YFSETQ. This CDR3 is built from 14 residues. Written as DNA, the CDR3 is TGCGCCAGCAGCCTATCGTTGGCGAACACTGAAGCTTTCTTT. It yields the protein CASSLSLANTEAFF.

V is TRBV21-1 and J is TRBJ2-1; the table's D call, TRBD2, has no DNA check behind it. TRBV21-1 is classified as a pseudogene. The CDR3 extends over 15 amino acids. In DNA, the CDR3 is TGTGCCAGCAGCAACGGGACTAGACTCCCGAATGAGCAGTTCTTC. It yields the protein CASSNGTRLPNEQFF.

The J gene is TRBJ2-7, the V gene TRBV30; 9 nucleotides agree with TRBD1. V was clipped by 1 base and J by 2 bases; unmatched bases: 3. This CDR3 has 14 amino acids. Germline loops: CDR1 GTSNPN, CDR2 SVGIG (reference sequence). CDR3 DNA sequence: TGTGCCTGGAGTGGGGACAGGGCAACCTACGAGCAGTACTTC. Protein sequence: CAWSGDRATYEQYF.

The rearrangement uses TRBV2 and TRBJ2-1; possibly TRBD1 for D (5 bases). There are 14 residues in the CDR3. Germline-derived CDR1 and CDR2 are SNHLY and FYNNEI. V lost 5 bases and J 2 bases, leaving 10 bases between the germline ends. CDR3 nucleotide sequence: TGTGCCAGCAGTTATCAGGGTCCCTACAATGAGCAGTTCTTC. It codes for CASSYQGPYNEQFF.

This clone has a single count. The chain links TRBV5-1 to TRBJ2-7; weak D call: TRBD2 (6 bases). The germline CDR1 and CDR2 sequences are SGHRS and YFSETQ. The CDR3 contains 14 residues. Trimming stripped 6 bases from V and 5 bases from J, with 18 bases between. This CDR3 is CASNSPPGVNEQYF. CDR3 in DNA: TGCGCCAGCAATTCCCCACCGGGAGTAAACGAGCAGTACTTC.

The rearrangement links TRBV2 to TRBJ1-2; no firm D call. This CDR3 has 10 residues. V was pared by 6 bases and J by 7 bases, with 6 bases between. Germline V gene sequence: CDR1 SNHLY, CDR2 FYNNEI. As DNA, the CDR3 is TGTGCCAGCAGGGTGGGTGGCTACACCTTC. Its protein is CASRVGGYTF.

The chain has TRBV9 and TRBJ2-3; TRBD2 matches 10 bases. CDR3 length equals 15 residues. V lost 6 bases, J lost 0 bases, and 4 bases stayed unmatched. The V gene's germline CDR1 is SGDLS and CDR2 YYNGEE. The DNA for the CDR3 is TGTGCCAGCACTAGCGGGGGCCCCAGCACAGATACGCAGTATTTT. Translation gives CASTSGGPSTDTQYF.

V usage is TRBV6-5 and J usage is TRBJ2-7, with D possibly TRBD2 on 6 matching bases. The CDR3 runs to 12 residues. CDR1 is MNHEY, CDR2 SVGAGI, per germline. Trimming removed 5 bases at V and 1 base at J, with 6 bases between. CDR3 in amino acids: CASSGTSYEQYF. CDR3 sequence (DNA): TGTGCCAGCAGTGGGACTTCCTACGAGCAGTACTTC.

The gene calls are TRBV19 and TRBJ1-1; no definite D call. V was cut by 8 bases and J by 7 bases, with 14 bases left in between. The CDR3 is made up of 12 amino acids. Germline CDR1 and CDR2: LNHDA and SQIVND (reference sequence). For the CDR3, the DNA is TGTGCCAGTCATACGCGACGCGGTGAAGCTTTCTTT. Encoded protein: CASHTRRGEAFF.

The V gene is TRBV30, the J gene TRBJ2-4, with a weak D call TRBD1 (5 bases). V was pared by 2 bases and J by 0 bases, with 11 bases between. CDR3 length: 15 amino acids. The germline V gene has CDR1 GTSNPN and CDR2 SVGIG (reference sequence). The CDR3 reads CAWSRQTLAKNIQYF. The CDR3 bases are TGTGCCTGGAGTCGACAGACCTTAGCCAAAAACATTCAGTACTTC.

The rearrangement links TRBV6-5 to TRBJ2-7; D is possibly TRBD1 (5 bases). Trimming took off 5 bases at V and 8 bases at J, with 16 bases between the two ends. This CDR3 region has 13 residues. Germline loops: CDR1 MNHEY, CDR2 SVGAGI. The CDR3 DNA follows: TGTGCCAGCAGTGCCTATTCAGGGATCAAGCAGTACTTC. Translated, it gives CASSAYSGIKQYF.

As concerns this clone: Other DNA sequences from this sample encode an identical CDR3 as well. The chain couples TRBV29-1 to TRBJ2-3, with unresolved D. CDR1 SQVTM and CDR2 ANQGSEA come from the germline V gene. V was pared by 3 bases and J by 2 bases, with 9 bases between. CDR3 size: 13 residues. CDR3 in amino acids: CSVEGQYTDTQYF. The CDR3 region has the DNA TGCAGCGTTGAGGGTCAGTACACAGATACGCAGTATTTT.

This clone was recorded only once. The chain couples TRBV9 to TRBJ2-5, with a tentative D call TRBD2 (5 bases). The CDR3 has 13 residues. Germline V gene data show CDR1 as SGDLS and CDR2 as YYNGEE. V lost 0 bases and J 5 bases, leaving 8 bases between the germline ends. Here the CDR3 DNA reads TGTGCCAGCAGCGTAGGGCCGGGGGAGACCCAGTACTTC. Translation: CASSVGPGETQYF.

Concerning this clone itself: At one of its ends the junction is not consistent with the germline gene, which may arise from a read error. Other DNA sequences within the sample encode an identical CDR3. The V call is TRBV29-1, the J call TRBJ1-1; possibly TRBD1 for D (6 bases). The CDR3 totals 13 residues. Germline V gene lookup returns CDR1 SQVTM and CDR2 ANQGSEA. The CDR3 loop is CSVVRGSDTEAFF. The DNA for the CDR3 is TGCAGCGTTGTAAGGGGGTCGGACACTGAAGCCTTCTTT.

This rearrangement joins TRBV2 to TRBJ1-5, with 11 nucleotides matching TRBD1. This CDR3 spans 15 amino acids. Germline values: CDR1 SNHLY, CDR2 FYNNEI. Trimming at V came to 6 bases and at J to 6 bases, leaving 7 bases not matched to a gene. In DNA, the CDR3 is TGTGCCAGCAGCAGAGGACAGGGGGCTCTTCAGCCCCAGCATTTT. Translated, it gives CASSRGQGALQPQHF.

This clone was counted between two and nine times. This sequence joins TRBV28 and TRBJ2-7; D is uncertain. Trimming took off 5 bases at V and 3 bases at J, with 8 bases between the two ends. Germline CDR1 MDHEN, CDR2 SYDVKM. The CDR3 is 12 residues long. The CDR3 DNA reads TGTGCCAGCAGTATCGAGAGCTACGAGCAGTACTTC. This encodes CASSIESYEQYF.